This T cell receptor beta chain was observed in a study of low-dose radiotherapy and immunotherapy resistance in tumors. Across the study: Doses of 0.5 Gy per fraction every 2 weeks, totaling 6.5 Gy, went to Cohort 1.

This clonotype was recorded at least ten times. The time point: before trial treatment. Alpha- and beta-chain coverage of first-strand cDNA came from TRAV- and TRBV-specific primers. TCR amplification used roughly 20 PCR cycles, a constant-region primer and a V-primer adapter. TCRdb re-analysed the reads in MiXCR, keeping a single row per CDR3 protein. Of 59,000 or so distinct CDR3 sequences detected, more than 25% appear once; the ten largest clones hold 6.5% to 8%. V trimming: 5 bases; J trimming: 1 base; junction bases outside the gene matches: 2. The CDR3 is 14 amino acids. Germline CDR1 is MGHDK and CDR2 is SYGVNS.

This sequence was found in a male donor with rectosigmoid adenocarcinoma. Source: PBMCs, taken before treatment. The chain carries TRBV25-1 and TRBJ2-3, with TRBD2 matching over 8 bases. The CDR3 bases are TGTGCCAGCAGTTTTAGCGGGGGCACAGATACGCAGTATTTT. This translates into CASSFSGGTDTQYF.